This TCR beta chain appears in the sequencing data of a study of T cells after yellow fever vaccination. As TCR cDNA was made by 5'RACE template switching, a universal primer site and UMIs were added. Each CDR3 protein is one row after TCRdb ran MiXCR on the 5' RACE reads. The table records under 150,000 distinct CDR3 sequences, 6.5% to 8.5% of them present only once. Findings of the study overall: Abundant contaminating clonotypes from the bulk population could appear in FACS-sorted repertoires. Primary-vaccination clones mostly resurfaced post-booster (just under 98% CD4, around 88% CD8).

This clonotype was observed many times. Its antigen is still unknown. V was shortened by 1 base and J by 4 bases, with 13 bases between the two germline ends. The CDR3 is 16 residues long. This receptor was obtained from a man aged 25 to 40 who received the YFV17D yellow fever vaccine. Sequenced material: CD4+ T cells sorted from PBMCs, taken 5 days after the yellow fever booster vaccination. V and J are TRBV12-3 or TRBV12-4 and TRBJ2-2; D is unresolved. CDR3 region: CASSLGPPYLTGELFF. CDR3 DNA: TGTGCCAGCAGTTTAGGGCCCCCATATCTCACCGGGGAGCTGTTTTTT.